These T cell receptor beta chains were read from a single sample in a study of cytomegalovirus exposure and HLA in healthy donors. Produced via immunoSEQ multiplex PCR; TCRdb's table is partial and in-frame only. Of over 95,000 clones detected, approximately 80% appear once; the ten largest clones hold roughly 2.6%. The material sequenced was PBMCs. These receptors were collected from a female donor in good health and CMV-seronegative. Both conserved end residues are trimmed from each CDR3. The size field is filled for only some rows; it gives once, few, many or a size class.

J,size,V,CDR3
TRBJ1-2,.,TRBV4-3,ASSPLTDRAYT
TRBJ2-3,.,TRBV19,ASSISLGTDTQY
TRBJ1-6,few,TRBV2,ASSAQGTGGSPLH
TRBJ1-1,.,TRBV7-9,ASSLDRNTEAF
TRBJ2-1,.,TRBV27,ASSEDRGEQF
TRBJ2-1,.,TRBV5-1,ASNSGGVGYNEQF
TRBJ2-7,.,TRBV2,ASRAPSGGYEQY
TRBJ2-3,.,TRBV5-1,ASSPLGGGTDTQY
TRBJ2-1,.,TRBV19,ASSAPGTGYLGEQF
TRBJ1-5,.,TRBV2,ASSEASSGAQPQH
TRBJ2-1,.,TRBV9,ASSVDPAGGLYNEQF
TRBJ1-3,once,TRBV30,AWSGTGSGNTIY
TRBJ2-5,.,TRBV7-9,ASSLAPQGVETQY
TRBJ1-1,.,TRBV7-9,ASTGGLENTETF
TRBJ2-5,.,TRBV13,ASSWGQQETQY
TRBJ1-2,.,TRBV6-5,ASSTSTNYGYT
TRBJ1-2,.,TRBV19,ASSLRQGLIYGYT
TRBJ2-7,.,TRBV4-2,ASSQDPSAGDLSYEQY
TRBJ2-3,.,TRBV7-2,ASSFTGKDTQY
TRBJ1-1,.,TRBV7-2,ASSFGDRLNTEAF
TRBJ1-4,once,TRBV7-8,ASQFRPGESHEKLF
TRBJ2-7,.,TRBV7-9,ASSLMDRGAML
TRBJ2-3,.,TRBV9,ASSAEGNTDTQY
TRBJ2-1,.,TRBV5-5,ASSFDPGNEQF
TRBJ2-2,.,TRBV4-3,ASSPGGRPGELF
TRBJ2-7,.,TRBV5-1,ASSLHSGGGASRISYEQY
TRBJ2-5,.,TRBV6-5,ASSPSGAETQY
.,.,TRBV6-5,ASRETATYEQY
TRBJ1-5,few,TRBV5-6,ASSLMGALNQPQH
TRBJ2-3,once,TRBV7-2,ASSLGGASGDTQY
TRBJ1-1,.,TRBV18,ASSPATGWGMNTEAF
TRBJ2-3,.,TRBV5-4,ASSFYPSGGIYTQY
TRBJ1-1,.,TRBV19,ASSIFGRANTEAF
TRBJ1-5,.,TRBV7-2,ASSLGQGVYQPQH
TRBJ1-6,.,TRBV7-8,ASSLGYGGDSPLH
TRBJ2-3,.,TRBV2,ASSRVGLAGGKDTQY
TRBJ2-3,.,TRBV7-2,ASSIQRGGTDTQY
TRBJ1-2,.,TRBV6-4,ASSDWTGSSGYT
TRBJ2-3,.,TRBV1,TSSQEASGGPCTDTQY
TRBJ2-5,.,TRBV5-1,ASSLAEETQY
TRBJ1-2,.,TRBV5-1,ASSLGQGLSYGYT
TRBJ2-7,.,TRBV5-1,ASSYGLDSYEQY
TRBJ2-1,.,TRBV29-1,SVESRGGPREQF
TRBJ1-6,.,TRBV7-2,ASSFRGQRTYNSPLH
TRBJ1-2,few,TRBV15,ATSGRRGALGT
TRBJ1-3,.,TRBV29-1,SVELWTRDGNTIY
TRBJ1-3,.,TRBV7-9,ASSSKGTGAGNTIY
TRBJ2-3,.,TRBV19,ASSATRQGAGTDTQY
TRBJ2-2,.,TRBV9,ASSVEGRRRGTGELF
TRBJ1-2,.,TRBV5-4,ASSLDRGGEGYT
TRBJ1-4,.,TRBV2,ASSPKYRNGATNEKLF
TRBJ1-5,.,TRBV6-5,ASSYGTQGNQPQH
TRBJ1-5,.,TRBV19,ASSEGVREPQH
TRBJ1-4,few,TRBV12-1,ASSCGANPNEKLF
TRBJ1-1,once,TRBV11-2,ASSLGVGRVGGTEAF
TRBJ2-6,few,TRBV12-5,ASDLSGANVLT
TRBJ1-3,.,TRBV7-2,ASSLGTVSGNTIY